The clone carrying this T cell receptor beta chain was detected only a few times. The antigen remains unidentified. The data are from a study of graft-versus-host responses after intestinal transplantation. Study-wide background: Those transplanted obtained multivisceral, liver-intestinal, or isolated intestinal grafts. Among the recipients, all got anti-thymocyte globulin induction and then tacrolimus and steroids for approximately 3 years.

Study results and caveats: Present in recipient marrow, GvH clones included some that appeared first in ileum or blood.

CDR1 is SGHTA and CDR2 is FQGTGA in the germline V gene. CDR3 length equals 14 residues. The V segment lost 5 bases and the J segment 6 bases; nucleotides outside the gene matches: 7. Sequencing was performed with immunoSEQ multiplex PCR; in TCRdb, only in-frame clones are kept and a portion is missing. Altogether more than 85,000 clones are present, about 93% being singletons, with the ten largest covering 0.5% to 0.6%. The TCR was taken from a human donor who received an intestinal transplant. The rearrangement uses TRBV7-3 and TRBJ2-3; the match to TRBD2 covers 8 bases. Material: unstimulated CD8+ T cells sorted from spleen or lymph node cells, obtained before intestinal transplant. This CDR3 is CASSPGLAPDTQYF. CDR3 DNA sequence: TGTGCCAGCAGCCCAGGACTAGCCCCCGATACGCAGTATTTT.